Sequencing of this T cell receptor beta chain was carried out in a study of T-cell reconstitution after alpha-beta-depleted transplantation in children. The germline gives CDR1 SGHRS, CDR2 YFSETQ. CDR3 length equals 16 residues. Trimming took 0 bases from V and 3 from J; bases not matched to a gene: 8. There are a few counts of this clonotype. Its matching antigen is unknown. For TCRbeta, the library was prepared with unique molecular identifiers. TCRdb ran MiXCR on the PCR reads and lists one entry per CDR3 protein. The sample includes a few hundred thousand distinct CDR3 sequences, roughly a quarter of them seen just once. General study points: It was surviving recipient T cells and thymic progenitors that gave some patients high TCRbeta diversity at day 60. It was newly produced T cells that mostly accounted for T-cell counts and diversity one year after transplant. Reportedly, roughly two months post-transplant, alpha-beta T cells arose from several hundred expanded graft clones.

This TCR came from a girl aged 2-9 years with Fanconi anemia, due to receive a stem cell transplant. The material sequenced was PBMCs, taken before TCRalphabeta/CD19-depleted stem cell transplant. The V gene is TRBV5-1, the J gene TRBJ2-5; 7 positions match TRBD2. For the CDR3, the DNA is TGCGCCAGCAGCTTGGTATCTAGCGGAGGGGAAGAGACCCAGTACTTC. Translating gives CASSLVSSGGEETQYF.